What follows are 21 T cell receptor beta chains derived from one specimen sequenced in a study of blood T cell repertoires in COVID-19. Profiled with immunoSEQ multiplex PCR; TCRdb holds only in-frame clones, not every one. Of around 150,000 clones listed, around 80% are singletons. Sequenced: peripheral blood. The receptor set was obtained from a man aged 45 to 65 with acute or convalescent COVID-19.

This chain joins TRBV13 and TRBJ2-5, with a possible D match to TRBD2 (6 bases). V was clipped by 4 bases and J by 5 bases, with 14 bases between them. Germline CDR1 reads PRHDT; CDR2 reads FYEKMQ (reference sequence). This CDR3 spans 14 amino acids. The CDR3 is CASSYSGRDETQYF. As DNA, the CDR3 is TGTGCCAGCAGCTATAGCGGCAGGGATGAGACCCAGTACTTC.

This chain uses TRBV11-2 with TRBJ2-2; TRBD1 matches at 8 bases. This CDR3 is built from 15 residues. The V and J ends lost 3 bases and 4 bases, in that order; junction bases with no gene match: 4. Germline lookup yields CDR1 SGHAT and CDR2 FQNNGV. This CDR3 is CASSFSTGGTGELFF. The CDR3 DNA is TGTGCCAGCAGCTTTAGTACAGGGGGCACCGGGGAGCTGTTTTTT.

V is TRBV24-1 and J is TRBJ2-1, with 12 bases that match TRBD2. Germline V gives CDR1 KGHDR, CDR2 SFDVKD. The CDR3 sequence is 17 residues long. V trimming: 5 bases; J trimming: 7 bases; junction bases outside the gene matches: 11. The CDR3 region is CATSGPKTSGGNNEQFF. DNA of the CDR3: TGTGCCACCAGTGGGCCCAAGACTAGCGGGGGTAATAATGAGCAGTTCTTC.

The chain is built from TRBV7-8 and TRBJ2-7; 10 positions match TRBD2. The germline V gene encodes CDR1 SGHVS and CDR2 FQNEAQ. The CDR3 has 16 amino acids. J lost 7 bases, V lost 5 bases, and 14 bases had no gene match. The DNA for the CDR3 is TGTGCCAGCAGCCGAGGGCCCAGCGGGGGGGCAAAGGAGCAGTACGTC. This gives the protein CASSRGPSGGAKEQYV.

The rearrangement uses TRBV3-1 (or the pseudogene TRBV3-2) and TRBJ2-3; TRBD2 is a possible D gene (5 bases). V shed 4 bases and J shed 4 bases, with 12 bases lying between them. This CDR3 spans 14 amino acids. The germline CDR1 and CDR2 sequences are LGHDT and YNNKEL (reference sequence). CDR3 nucleotides: TGTGCCAGCAGCCCCCGGGTGGAGGCAGATACGCAGTATTTT. This gives the protein CASSPRVEADTQYF.

CDR3 DNA: TGTGCCAGCAGCCCCGTCCAGGGACTAGCGGGGGGGGGCACCGGGGAGCTGTTTTTT. Translated, it gives CASSPVQGLAGGGTGELFF. The rearrangement uses TRBV11-2 and TRBJ2-2; 16 nucleotides agree with TRBD2. The germline gives CDR1 SGHAT, CDR2 FQNNGV. The CDR3 has 19 amino acids. Trimming at V came to 5 bases and at J to 4 bases, leaving 10 bases not matched to a gene.

V and J are TRBV6-5 and TRBJ2-7; D remains unclear. This CDR3 contains 14 residues. Trimming took off 9 bases at V and 0 bases at J, with 15 bases between the two ends. Germline V lookup: CDR1 MNHEY, CDR2 SVGAGI. The DNA of the CDR3 is TGTGCCAGTAGGTCCACTATGAGCTCCTACGAGCAGTACTTC. Translating it yields CASRSTMSSYEQYF.

The rearrangement links TRBV15 to TRBJ1-2; 7 bases are shared with TRBD1. The CDR3 consists of 16 residues. Trimming removed 3 bases from V and 7 bases from J; junction bases left unmatched: 14. Germline V CDR1 and CDR2: LNHNV, YYDKDF (reference sequence). The CDR3: CATSSAYDREKGGYTF. Here the CDR3 DNA reads TGTGCCACCAGCAGCGCCTACGACAGGGAGAAAGGTGGCTACACCTTC.

The V gene is TRBV4-1, the J gene TRBJ2-7; 8 nucleotides match TRBD2. Germline values: CDR1 MGHRA, CDR2 YSYEKL. V lost 5 bases and J lost 6; bases outside the gene matches: 6. The CDR3 has 13 amino acids. CDR3 amino acids: CASSFSTSGEQYF. The DNA of the CDR3 is TGCGCCAGCAGCTTTTCAACTAGCGGCGAGCAGTACTTC.

The chain combines TRBV18 with TRBJ2-2, with 9 nucleotides matching TRBD1. This CDR3 comprises 15 residues. CDR1 and CDR2 from the germline V gene are KGHSH and LQKENI. Trimming took 3 bases from V and 11 from J; bases not matched to a gene: 10. Here the CDR3 reads CASSPRQGDVVELFF. The CDR3 DNA sequence: TGTGCCAGCTCACCTAGACAGGGGGACGTGGTCGAGCTGTTTTTT.

The chain carries TRBV6-5 and TRBJ2-1, with D perhaps matching TRBD1 (8 bases). The CDR3 extends over 16 amino acids. Germline CDR1 is MNHEY and CDR2 is SVGAGI. Trimming pared 4 bases from V and 2 bases from J, leaving 15 bases between. The CDR3 loop is CASSSAQGGPYNEQFF. The CDR3, as DNA: TGTGCCAGCAGTTCTGCACAGGGGGGGCCCTACAATGAGCAGTTCTTC.

The chain joins TRBV2 to TRBJ1-1, with D perhaps matching TRBD1 (5 bases). Trimming pared 3 bases from V and 3 bases from J, leaving 8 bases between. CDR3 length equals 13 residues. CDR1 and CDR2 (germline): SNHLY, FYNNEI. CDR3 region: CASSDIGDTEAFF. The CDR3 DNA reads TGTGCCAGCAGTGATATAGGGGACACTGAAGCTTTCTTT.

V usage is TRBV5-1 and J usage is TRBJ2-7, with a weak D call TRBD2 (5 bases). The germline CDR1 and CDR2 sequences are SGHRS and YFSETQ. The CDR3 loop spans 14 amino acids. Trimming removed 4 bases at V and 3 bases at J, with 14 bases between. The CDR3 region is CASSPASGIYEQYF. In DNA form, the CDR3 reads TGCGCCAGCAGCCCGGCGAGCGGCATCTACGAGCAGTACTTC.

This clone showed up just once. The chain uses TRBV5-1 and TRBJ2-3, with 10 bases that match TRBD2. With V trimmed by 1 base and J by 1 base, 3 bases remained unmatched. Germline V gene data show CDR1 as SGHRS and CDR2 as YFSETQ. The CDR3 contains 16 residues. The CDR3 bases are TGCGCCAGCAGCTTGCAAGCGGGGGGGGGCACAGATACGCAGTATTTT. It is translated as CASSLQAGGGTDTQYF.

The V and J genes are TRBV5-6 and TRBJ2-2, with 8 bases aligning to TRBD1. Germline V gene lookup returns CDR1 SGHDT and CDR2 YYEEEE. The CDR3 has 17 amino acids. The V gene end was trimmed by 3 bases and the J gene end by 3 bases; junction bases not matched to a gene: 10. CDR3 amino acids: CASSSKDRVIDTGELFF. CDR3 DNA: TGTGCCAGCAGCTCCAAGGACAGGGTTATAGACACCGGGGAGCTGTTTTTT. Based on the CDR3 plus reference TRBV5-6 and TRBJ2-2, the full variable domain is DAGVTQSPTHLIKTRGQQVTLRCSPKSGHDTVSWYQQALGQGPQFIFQYYEEEERQRGNFPDRFSGHQFPNYSSELNVNALLLGDSALYLCASSSKDRVIDTGELFFGEGSRLTVL.

This chain uses TRBV15 with TRBJ1-1; tentative D call: TRBD1 (6 bases). V gave up 1 base and J gave up 7 bases, with 10 bases separating them. This CDR3 is 13 amino acids long. The germline CDR1 and CDR2 sequences are LNHNV and YYDKDF (reference sequence). CDR3: CATSRGRGGEAFF. The CDR3 nucleotides are TGTGCCACCAGCAGAGGTAGGGGGGGTGAAGCTTTCTTT.

The chain recombines TRBV24-1 with TRBJ2-3; D might be TRBD1 (6 bases). Germline CDR1 and CDR2: KGHDR and SFDVKD. This CDR3 contains 15 residues. With 2 bases removed from V and 6 bases from J, the gap between germline ends came to 14 bases. CDR3 region: CATSDSDSQRDTQYF. As DNA, the CDR3 is TGTGCCACCAGTGATTCGGACAGTCAGCGGGATACGCAGTATTTT.

The J gene is TRBJ2-1, the V gene TRBV2; TRBD1 agrees at 10 bases. The CDR3 length is 15 residues. With 5 bases clipped from V and 7 bases from J, the junction kept 8 bases outside the gene matches. In germline, CDR1 is SNHLY, CDR2 FYNNEI. CDR3 DNA: TGTGCCAGCAGTTACAGACAGGGGGCGGCGAATGAGCAGTTCTTC. It yields the protein CASSYRQGAANEQFF. Looking up the rest from reference TRBV2 and TRBJ2-1 gives the full variable domain: EPEVTQTPSHQVTQMGQEVILRCVPISNHLYFYWYRQILGQKVEFLVSFYNNEISEKSEIFDDQFSVERPDGSNFTLKIRSTKLEDSAMYFCASSYRQGAANEQFFGPGTRLTVL.

The table lists this clone with a count of one. V gene TRBV30 combines with J gene TRBJ1-2; D is perhaps TRBD1 (5 bases). The CDR3 is 11 residues long. Germline V gene lookup returns CDR1 GTSNPN and CDR2 SVGIG (reference sequence). Trimming pared 8 bases from V and 6 bases from J, leaving 13 bases between. CDR3 nucleotides: TGTGCCGGGGCGGGGTTCCATGGCTACACCTTC. Translating gives CAGAGFHGYTF.

The rearrangement links TRBV30 to TRBJ2-5, with TRBD2 matching 10 bases. This CDR3 has 17 residues. V shed 0 bases, J shed 3 bases, and the junction held 10 bases outside the gene matches. The germline V gene has CDR1 GTSNPN and CDR2 SVGIG (reference sequence). The DNA for the CDR3 is TGTGCCTGGAGTGTACAAAGGCTAGCGGGGGATAAAGAGACCCAGTACTTC. Translating it yields CAWSVQRLAGDKETQYF. Looking up the rest from reference TRBV30 and TRBJ2-5 gives the full variable domain: SQTIHQWPATLVQPVGSPLSLECTVEGTSNPNLYWYRQAAGRGLQLLFYSVGIGQISSEVPQNLSASRPQDRQFILSSKKLLLSDSGFYLCAWSVQRLAGDKETQYFGPGTRLLVL.

V is TRBV18 and J is TRBJ2-3; 7 nucleotides line up with TRBD2. The CDR3 totals 14 residues. The J segment lost 1 base and the V segment lost 4 bases, leaving 2 bases of the junction unmatched. Germline assignment: CDR1 KGHSH and CDR2 LQKENI. The CDR3 region is CASSLTSGTDTQYF. CDR3 in DNA: TGTGCCAGCTCACTCACTAGCGGCACAGATACGCAGTATTTT.